A single sample is the source of the 20 T cell receptor beta chains below, sequenced in a study of T cell repertoires in cytomegalovirus infection. TCRdb re-derived calls from the reads in MiXCR, one entry per CDR3 protein. The sample carries 250,000 to 300,000 distinct CDR3 sequences, roughly 25% recorded once. The sequenced sample was PBMCs. The receptors originated from a human donor in good health (CMV status not recorded). Some clones in this sample may be carry-over from other donors' samples.

This chain joins TRBV14 and TRBJ1-6, with 10 nucleotides matching TRBD1. J lost 8 bases, V lost 0 bases, and 4 bases had no gene match. The CDR3 runs to 16 residues. Germline assignment: CDR1 SGHDN and CDR2 FVKESK. CDR3 protein: CASSQDGTGVYSPLHF. The CDR3 nucleotides read TGTGCCAGCAGCCAAGACGGGACAGGGGTATATTCACCCCTCCACTTT.

This clonotype came up once. This rearrangement joins TRBV6-1 to TRBJ1-5, with TRBD1 matching 8 bases. This CDR3 is 15 amino acids long. After removal of 0 bases from V and 4 bases from J, the junction contained 2 bases not matched to a gene. In germline, CDR1 is MNHNS, CDR2 SASEGT. CDR3 in DNA: TGTGCCAGCAGTGAAGCCGACAGGGGTAATCAGCCCCAGCATTTT. Translation: CASSEADRGNQPQHF.

This clonotype was seen ten or more times. The chain couples TRBV7-2 to TRBJ1-6; a possible D gene is TRBD1 (5 bases). Per germline, CDR1 SGHTA and CDR2 FQGNSA. The CDR3 is made up of 16 amino acids. Trimming pared 3 bases from V and 5 bases from J, leaving 14 bases between. Written as DNA, the CDR3 is TGTGCCAGCAGCTTGACAGTCAGATGGGATAATTCACCCCTCCACTTT. It translates to CASSLTVRWDNSPLHF.

CDR3 in amino acids: CSASGLAGRNIQYF. CDR3 nucleotides: TGCAGTGCTTCAGGACTAGCGGGAAGAAACATTCAGTACTTC. The chain employs TRBV20-1 and TRBJ2-4, with 12 bases aligning to TRBD2. Germline CDR1 and CDR2: DFQATT and SNEGSKA (reference sequence). The CDR3 runs to 14 residues. V lost 5 bases to trimming and J lost 6 bases; unmatched junction nucleotides: 5.

The chain employs TRBV5-1 and TRBJ1-6, with unresolved D. Germline assignment: CDR1 SGHRS and CDR2 YFSETQ. The CDR3 is 13 amino acids. The V end was cut by 0 bases, the J end by 8 bases, with 6 bases between. CDR3 bases: TGCGCCAGCAGCTTGGACTGGGATTCACCCCTCCACTTT. Its translation is CASSLDWDSPLHF.

This clonotype came up many times. The chain has TRBV7-2 and TRBJ2-7, with D maybe TRBD1 (6 bases). CDR3 length: 14 amino acids. Germline values: CDR1 SGHTA, CDR2 FQGNSA. Trimming stripped 5 bases from V and 0 bases from J, with 11 bases between. The CDR3 loop is CASSPNRVSYEQYF. CDR3 in DNA: TGTGCCAGCAGCCCCAACAGGGTCTCCTACGAGCAGTACTTC.

This clonotype has a count of ten or more. CDR3 protein: CASSVAHSGANVLTF. Here the CDR3 DNA reads TGTGCCAGCAGCGTCGCCCACTCTGGGGCCAACGTCCTGACTTTC. The chain has TRBV7-2 and TRBJ2-6; D is unresolved. Germline assignment: CDR1 SGHTA and CDR2 FQGNSA. The V gene lost 5 bases and the J gene lost 0 bases, with 8 bases spanning the gap. CDR3 length equals 15 residues.

The J gene is TRBJ2-3, the V gene TRBV29-1, with D uncertain. Trimming took 3 bases from V and 2 from J, leaving 3 bases between them. CDR1 is SQVTM, CDR2 ANQGSEA, per germline. The CDR3 has 11 residues. Here the CDR3 reads CSVDATDTQYF. CDR3 bases: TGCAGCGTTGACGCCACAGATACGCAGTATTTT.

This clonotype was seen ten or more times. The chain uses TRBV7-9 and TRBJ1-2; D is ambiguous. Trimming pared 11 bases from V and 4 bases from J, leaving 11 bases between. Germline V lookup: CDR1 SEHNR, CDR2 FQNEAQ (reference sequence). The CDR3 is 11 amino acids. CDR3 nucleotide sequence: TGTGCCTCGGGCGACGGCTATGGCTACACCTTC. Its translation is CASGDGYGYTF.

The chain has TRBV30 and TRBJ2-7, with 9 bases that match TRBD1. Germline CDR1 is GTSNPN and CDR2 is SVGIG (reference sequence). The CDR3 has 13 amino acids. V lost 4 bases and J lost 3; bases outside the gene matches: 4. The CDR3 coding sequence is TGTGCCTGGAACACAGGGGGCCTCTACGAGCAGTACTTC. It codes for CAWNTGGLYEQYF.

In its sample, this clonotype was seen many times. This sequence joins TRBV28 and TRBJ1-1; D remains ambiguous. The V and J ends lost 4 bases and 0 bases respectively, with 9 bases between them. Per the germline V gene, CDR1 is MDHEN and CDR2 is SYDVKM. There are 14 residues in the CDR3. The CDR3 here is CASSSSSVNTEAFF. CDR3 nucleotide sequence: TGTGCCAGCAGTTCCTCCTCAGTGAACACTGAAGCTTTCTTT.

Many counts were recorded for this clonotype. The chain joins TRBV28 to TRBJ2-3; D ambiguous. Trimming took off 3 bases at V and 0 bases at J, with 19 bases between the two ends. This CDR3 region has 18 residues. Germline V gene data show CDR1 as MDHEN and CDR2 as SYDVKM. This CDR3 is CASSFFAFSIDSTDTQYF. Written as DNA, the CDR3 is TGTGCCAGCAGTTTTTTTGCATTTTCGATAGATAGCACAGATACGCAGTATTTT.

This clonotype occurred many times. This chain joins TRBV7-2 and TRBJ2-2, with D possibly being TRBD2 (7 bases). CDR1 is SGHTA and CDR2 is FQGNSA in the germline V gene. The CDR3 spans 17 residues. Between the trimmed V and J ends, which lost 3 bases and 3 bases, there was a span of 17 bases. The CDR3 region is CASSLPRGGRDTGELFF. As DNA, the CDR3 is TGTGCCAGCAGCTTGCCACGCGGGGGCCGCGACACCGGGGAGCTGTTTTTT. Complete variable domain (other parts from reference TRBV7-2 and TRBJ2-2): GAGVSQSPSNKVTEKGKDVELRCDPISGHTALYWYRQSLGQGLEFLIYFQGNSAPDKSGLPSDRFSAERTGGSVSTLTIQRTQQEDSAVYLCASSLPRGGRDTGELFFGEGSRLTVL.

This sequence joins TRBV5-1 and TRBJ1-6; the match to TRBD1 covers 7 bases. The CDR3 spans 14 residues. Germline V gene sequence: CDR1 SGHRS, CDR2 YFSETQ. J gave up 7 bases and V 4 bases, and 5 bases lay outside the gene matches. The CDR3 is CASSPRGRNSPLHF. DNA for the CDR3: TGCGCCAGCAGCCCGAGGGGGCGGAATTCACCCCTCCACTTT.

The chain carries TRBV19 and TRBJ1-5; D is unresolved. Germline V gene lookup returns CDR1 LNHDA and CDR2 SQIVND (reference sequence). The CDR3 is 16 amino acids. Trimming removed 2 bases at V and 2 bases at J, with 13 bases between. The CDR3 is CASSIWEGMGNQPQHF. CDR3 sequence (DNA): TGTGCCAGTAGTATATGGGAGGGAATGGGCAATCAGCCCCAGCATTTT.

The sample holds a few counts of this clonotype. V usage is TRBV11-1 and J usage is TRBJ1-1; D unresolved. Trimming took 1 base from V and 4 from J, leaving 7 bases between them. CDR1 and CDR2 (germline): SGHAT, FQDESV (reference sequence). This CDR3 contains 13 residues. The CDR3 nucleotides are TGTGCCAGCAGCTTAGTTTGGGGCACTGAAGCTTTCTTT. It is translated as CASSLVWGTEAFF.

The rearrangement uses TRBV11-2 and TRBJ1-5; maybe TRBD1 (5 bases). V dropped 0 bases and J dropped 4 bases, with 13 bases sitting between them. CDR1 and CDR2 (germline): SGHAT, FQNNGV. The CDR3 loop spans 16 amino acids. CDR3 region: CASSLEVGAINQPQHF. For the CDR3, the DNA is TGTGCCAGCAGCTTAGAGGTCGGGGCTATAAATCAGCCCCAGCATTTT.

This clonotype came up a few times. This chain links TRBV2 with TRBJ2-6; D not resolved. Between the trimmed V and J ends, which lost 7 bases and 4 bases, there was a span of 8 bases. The CDR3 contains 13 residues. Germline-derived CDR1 and CDR2 are SNHLY and FYNNEI. The CDR3 coding sequence is TGTGCCAGCACCGAATCCGGGGCCAACGTCCTGACTTTC. Its protein is CASTESGANVLTF.

V usage is TRBV28 and J usage is TRBJ2-2; D is perhaps TRBD1 or TRBD2 (6 bases each). V lost 11 bases and J lost 6, with 19 bases in between. The CDR3 contains 14 residues. Germline loops: CDR1 MDHEN, CDR2 SYDVKM. As DNA, the CDR3 is TGTGCCGGACGCGGGACACTTTTATCCGGGGAGCTGTTTTTT. This encodes CAGRGTLLSGELFF.

The J gene is TRBJ1-5, the V gene TRBV4-2; D unclear. CDR1 and CDR2 (germline): LGHNA, YNFKEQ. V was clipped by 0 bases and J by 5 bases, with 5 bases between them. The CDR3 length is 13 residues. The CDR3 nucleotides are TGTGCCAGCAGCCAAGAAGGAGATCAGCCCCAGCATTTT. Protein product: CASSQEGDQPQHF.